Presented here are 25 T cell receptor beta chains from one specimen sequenced in a study of T cell repertoires in cytomegalovirus infection. Via MiXCR, TCRdb re-called the reads, giving one row per CDR3 protein. The sample holds about 830,000 distinct CDR3 sequences, around a third seen once. No antigen has been assigned to these receptors. The sequencing here drew on cultured CD8+ T cells from PBMCs, taken from culture after CMV antigen stimulation. These receptors were obtained from a human donor in good health (CMV status not recorded). Some clones in this sample may be carry-over from other donors' samples.

This clonotype was counted many times. V gene TRBV7-8 combines with J gene TRBJ1-1; maybe TRBD1 (5 bases). This CDR3 comprises 12 residues. Germline-derived CDR1 and CDR2 are SGHVS and FQNEAQ. The V end lost 5 bases, the J end lost 4 bases, and 8 bases lay between the germline ends. The CDR3 reads CASSHGTTEAFF. The CDR3 DNA reads TGTGCCAGCAGCCACGGGACCACTGAAGCTTTCTTT.

V usage is TRBV10-3 and J usage is TRBJ2-7, with 7 bases identical to TRBD1. Germline loops: CDR1 ENHRY, CDR2 SYGVKD. V lost 7 bases and J lost 3; bases outside the gene matches: 6. The CDR3 consists of 13 residues. The CDR3 region is CAITQDRSYEQYF. The DNA for the CDR3 is TGTGCCATCACTCAGGACAGGAGCTACGAGCAGTACTTC.

This clonotype occurred many times. The rearrangement links TRBV7-8 to TRBJ2-7; TRBD1 matches at 7 bases. CDR1 and CDR2 (germline): SGHVS, FQNEAQ. This CDR3 region has 16 residues. V lost 1 base and J lost 0; bases outside the gene matches: 6. The CDR3 sequence is CASSLGTGFSSYEQYF. Here the CDR3 DNA reads TGTGCCAGCAGCTTAGGGACAGGCTTCAGCTCCTACGAGCAGTACTTC. The entire variable domain, with the rest obtained from reference TRBV7-8 and TRBJ2-7, is as follows: GAGVSQSPRYKVAKRGQDVALRCDPISGHVSLFWYQQALGQGPEFLTYFQNEAQLDKSGLPSDRFFAERPEGSVSTLKIQRTQQEDSAVYLCASSLGTGFSSYEQYFGPGTRLTVT.

The CDR3 sequence is CASRQDSSNQPQHF. CDR3 sequence (DNA): TGTGCCAGCAGGCAGGACAGTAGCAATCAGCCCCAGCATTTT. V usage is TRBV27 and J usage is TRBJ1-5, with D perhaps matching TRBD1 (6 bases). CDR1 and CDR2 from the germline V gene are MNHEY and SMNVEV (reference sequence). With 6 bases removed from V and 0 bases from J, the gap between germline ends came to 9 bases. The CDR3 is 14 residues long.

The genes are TRBV6-5 and TRBJ2-7; 8 bases are shared with TRBD1. This CDR3 region has 13 residues. In germline, CDR1 is MNHEY, CDR2 SVGAGI. Germline trimming cut 2 bases from V and 6 bases from J; bases unmatched to any gene: 3. DNA of the CDR3: TGTGCCAGCAGTTACACCCAGGGGGCCGAGCAGTACTTC. Protein product: CASSYTQGAEQYF.

The chain uses TRBV27 and TRBJ2-3, with D possibly called TRBD1 or TRBD2 (7 bases each). Between the trimmed V and J ends, which lost 6 bases and 4 bases, there was a span of 20 bases. This CDR3 comprises 16 residues. Germline CDR1 and CDR2: MNHEY and SMNVEV (reference sequence). The CDR3 region is CASSRLAGGGADTQYF. The CDR3 DNA is TGTGCCAGCAGCAGACTAGCAGGGGGGGGCGCAGATACGCAGTATTTT.

The V call is TRBV4-3, the J call TRBJ1-5; 8 bases fit TRBD1. The V gene's germline CDR1 is LGHNA and CDR2 YSLEER. The length of the CDR3 is 16 residues. V shed 3 bases and J 0 bases; nucleotides not matched to a gene: 4. CDR3 region: CASSQDRVDSNQPQHF. DNA of the CDR3: TGCGCCAGCAGCCAGGACAGGGTCGATAGCAATCAGCCCCAGCATTTT.

DNA for the CDR3: TGTGCCAGCAGCCAAGATCCGTCCACCCTAATTGGGCCCCTCCACTTT. Its translation is CASSQDPSTLIGPLHF. The chain employs TRBV14 and TRBJ1-6, with D hard to call. The CDR3 is made up of 16 amino acids. Germline V gives CDR1 SGHDN, CDR2 FVKESK. V was pared by 0 bases and J by 13 bases, with 19 bases between. Variable domain in full (rest from reference TRBV14 and TRBJ1-6): EAGVTQFPSHSVIEKGQTVTLRCDPISGHDNLYWYRRVMGKEIKFLLHFVKESKQDESGMPNNRFLAERTGGTYSTLKVQPAELEDSGVYFCASSQDPSTLIGPLHFGNGTRLTVT.

In this sample, this clonotype turned up a few times. V and J are TRBV7-9 and TRBJ1-4; D uncertain. The CDR3 contains 13 residues. CDR1 and CDR2 from the germline V gene are SEHNR and FQNEAQ (reference sequence). Trimming removed 1 base at V and 10 bases at J, with 10 bases between. CDR3 sequence reads: CASSLGELRKLFF. The DNA for the CDR3 is TGTGCCAGCAGCTTAGGGGAGCTCCGAAAACTGTTTTTT.

This clonotype was recorded many times. The chain combines TRBV7-2 with TRBJ1-1, with D possibly being TRBD1 (6 bases). From germline, CDR1 is SGHTA and CDR2 FQGNSA. This CDR3 is built from 14 residues. With 5 bases removed from V and 0 bases from J, the gap between germline ends came to 10 bases. This chain's CDR3 is CASSPWTVNTEAFF. In DNA form, the CDR3 reads TGTGCCAGCAGCCCCTGGACAGTGAACACTGAAGCTTTCTTT.

This clonotype has more than one count but fewer than ten. The rearrangement joins TRBV7-2 to TRBJ2-1, with TRBD2 as a possible D gene (7 bases). The germline gives CDR1 SGHTA, CDR2 FQGNSA. Trimming removed 0 bases at V and 10 bases at J, with 19 bases between. This CDR3 comprises 16 residues. The DNA of the CDR3 is TGTGCCAGCAGCTTAGCCCCGGGGGGCGGTAAAGAGGAGCAGTTCTTC. It is translated as CASSLAPGGGKEEQFF.

The chain combines TRBV25-1 with TRBJ2-1, with a weak D call TRBD1 (6 bases). The CDR3 sequence is 18 residues long. Trimming stripped 0 bases from V and 6 bases from J, with 21 bases between. Germline V gene sequence: CDR1 MGHDK, CDR2 SYGVNS. CDR3 DNA: TGTGCCAGCAGTGAATACCTTCCGGCCAGGGGTCTCAGCAATGAGCAGTTCTTC. It is translated as CASSEYLPARGLSNEQFF.

The gene calls are TRBV7-6 and TRBJ2-6, with a tentative D call TRBD1 (5 bases). Trimming removed 1 base at V and 13 bases at J, with 14 bases between. The CDR3 extends over 14 amino acids. CDR1 and CDR2 (germline): SGHVS, FNYEAQ. CDR3 DNA: TGTGCCAGCAGCTTAGAGGGGTCTTCCGGGGTCCTGACTTTC. Amino acids: CASSLEGSSGVLTF. The variable domain in full, with the rest retrieved from reference TRBV7-6 and TRBJ2-6, is GAGVSQSPRYKVTKRGQDVALRCDPISGHVSLYWYRQALGQGPEFLTYFNYEAQQDKSGLPNDRFSAERPEGSISTLTIQRTEQRDSAMYRCASSLEGSSGVLTFGAGSRLTVL.

This clonotype has more than one count but fewer than ten. This chain connects TRBV12-3 or TRBV12-4 to TRBJ1-1, with 7 positions matching TRBD1. With 5 bases clipped from V and 4 bases from J, the junction kept 13 bases outside the gene matches. The CDR3 spans 16 residues. The CDR3 sequence: CASSIPRRGQGTEAFF. CDR3 nucleotides: TGTGCCAGCAGTATCCCACGGAGGGGGCAGGGCACTGAAGCTTTCTTT.

The CDR3 region is CASSSSQGFTEAFF. Written as DNA, the CDR3 is TGTGCCAGCAGCTCATCACAGGGGTTCACTGAAGCTTTCTTT. The J gene is TRBJ1-1, the V gene TRBV7-9, with 7 nucleotides matching TRBD1. The trim removed 4 bases at V and 4 bases at J, leaving 6 bases unmatched. This CDR3 is 14 amino acids long. Germline V CDR1 and CDR2: SEHNR, FQNEAQ (reference sequence).

This clonotype was counted a few times. The chain has TRBV4-3 and TRBJ2-2, with D possibly being TRBD1 (5 bases). Germline CDR1 reads LGHNA; CDR2 reads YSLEER. V was trimmed by 1 base and J by 3 bases, leaving 9 bases between them. The CDR3 is 15 amino acids. Here the CDR3 reads CASSQARQHTGELFF. CDR3 sequence (DNA): TGCGCCAGCAGCCAAGCTAGACAGCACACCGGGGAGCTGTTTTTT.

The chain employs TRBV12-3 or TRBV12-4 and TRBJ2-7, with unresolved D. V lost 3 bases to trimming and J lost 4 bases, with 16 bases between them. The length of the CDR3 is 15 residues. CDR3 loop: CASSFSSKSGYEQYF. In DNA, the CDR3 is TGTGCCAGCAGTTTTTCCTCCAAGTCCGGTTACGAGCAGTACTTC.

This clonotype has just a few counts. The rearrangement uses TRBV7-6 and TRBJ2-2; a weak D match, TRBD1 (5 bases). Per the germline V gene, CDR1 is SGHVS and CDR2 is FNYEAQ. Trimming shortened V by 1 base and J by 1 base, and 10 bases separated the two germline ends. The CDR3 has 16 amino acids. The CDR3 region has the DNA TGTGCCAGCAGCTTAGTAAGACAGCTGAACACCGGGGAGCTGTTTTTT. Translation: CASSLVRQLNTGELFF.

This clonotype was recorded a few times. The V call is TRBV27, the J call TRBJ2-7; 7 bases match TRBD1. CDR3 length: 13 amino acids. Germline V CDR1 and CDR2: MNHEY, SMNVEV (reference sequence). The V segment lost 5 bases and the J segment 7 bases; nucleotides outside the gene matches: 8. The CDR3 loop is CASSRSGGREQYF. CDR3 in DNA: TGTGCCAGCAGTCGCTCAGGGGGTAGGGAGCAGTACTTC.

This clonotype has a handful of counts. V gene TRBV7-2 combines with J gene TRBJ2-7, with 10 bases lining up with TRBD2. The trim removed 2 bases at V and 6 bases at J, leaving 16 bases unmatched. Germline values: CDR1 SGHTA, CDR2 FQGNSA. The CDR3 has 18 amino acids. The CDR3 region has the DNA TGTGCCAGCAGCTTAAAAGGGGTCCCCGGGACTAGCGTTCCCGAGCAGTACGTC. This translates into CASSLKGVPGTSVPEQYV.

The rearrangement uses TRBV6-5 and TRBJ1-1; a weak D match, TRBD1 (6 bases). The CDR3 consists of 15 residues. V was shortened by 2 bases and J by 4 bases, with 14 bases between the two germline ends. Germline CDR1 reads MNHEY; CDR2 reads SVGAGI. In DNA, the CDR3 is TGTGCCAGCAGTTACCGAGAGACAGGACTCACTGAAGCTTTCTTT. Translated, it gives CASSYRETGLTEAFF.

This clonotype was observed a handful of times. CDR3 residues: CASWTGTANTEAFF. CDR3 bases: TGTGCCAGCTGGACCGGGACAGCGAACACTGAAGCTTTCTTT. The chain uses TRBV18 and TRBJ1-1; 7 nucleotides align to TRBD1. The junction had 6 bases not matched to a gene; V was cut back by 7 bases and J by 1 base. This CDR3 is built from 14 residues. Germline CDR1 is KGHSH and CDR2 is LQKENI. Together with reference TRBV18 and TRBJ1-1, the CDR3 gives the full variable domain: NAGVMQNPRHLVRRRGQEARLRCSPMKGHSHVYWYRQLPEEGLKFMVYLQKENIIDESGMPKERFSAEFPKEGPSILRIQQVVRGDSAAYFCASWTGTANTEAFFGQGTRLTVV.

A note on this clonotype: The junction departs from germline at one end; a sequencing error may be responsible. This rearrangement joins TRBV18 to TRBJ2-2, with D uncertain. This CDR3 is 16 amino acids long. Germline V gene lookup returns CDR1 KGHSH and CDR2 LQKENI. This CDR3 is CANSPLIIGRTGELFF. Written as DNA, the CDR3 is TGTGCCAACTCACCACTCATCATAGGCCGGACCGGGGAGCTGTTTTTT.

The V call is TRBV4-1, the J call TRBJ2-7; no definite D call. Per germline, CDR1 MGHRA and CDR2 YSYEKL. V gave up 1 base and J gave up 3 bases, with 7 bases separating them. The CDR3 sequence is 13 residues long. CDR3 residues: CASSQAYSYEQYF. CDR3 nucleotides: TGCGCCAGCAGCCAAGCTTATAGCTACGAGCAGTACTTC.

The V and J genes are TRBV9 and TRBJ2-7, with 7 bases aligning to TRBD1. With V trimmed by 4 bases and J by 6 bases, 10 bases remained unmatched. The CDR3 length is 14 residues. Per germline, CDR1 SGDLS and CDR2 YYNGEE. The CDR3: CASSLRDRGLEQYF. The CDR3 region has the DNA TGTGCCAGCAGCCTCCGGGACAGAGGTCTCGAGCAGTACTTC.